This T cell receptor beta chain is from a study of spatial heterogeneity in lung cancer. Study-wide results and limits: It was estimated that coverage of tumor T cells reached approximately 7.4% for alpha chains and approximately 13% for beta chains. In tumors, expanded intratumoral alpha and beta TCR counts tracked mutation counts.

Each CDR3 protein is one row after TCRdb ran MiXCR on the 5' RACE reads. The sample holds 3,000 or so distinct CDR3 sequences, 20% to 30% seen once. This CDR3 region has 14 residues. Trimming pared 6 bases from V and 4 bases from J, leaving 12 bases between. Germline CDR1 is MDHEN and CDR2 is SYDVKM. Described time point: sample taken at primary tumor resection. A total of approximately 69 untreated early-stage non-small cell lung cancer patients served as donors. Unsorted whole RNA samples from tumor, nontumor lung or frozen PBMC were sequenced. Concerning this clonotype itself: Its antigen is undetermined.

V and J are TRBV28 and TRBJ2-2; D not resolved. This TCR was sampled from a female donor with early-stage non-small cell lung cancer. This sample comprised lung tumor tissue, obtained at surgery. The CDR3 spells CASSSQSGTGELFF. CDR3 in DNA: TGTGCCAGCAGCTCTCAGAGTGGCACCGGGGAGCTGTTTTTT.